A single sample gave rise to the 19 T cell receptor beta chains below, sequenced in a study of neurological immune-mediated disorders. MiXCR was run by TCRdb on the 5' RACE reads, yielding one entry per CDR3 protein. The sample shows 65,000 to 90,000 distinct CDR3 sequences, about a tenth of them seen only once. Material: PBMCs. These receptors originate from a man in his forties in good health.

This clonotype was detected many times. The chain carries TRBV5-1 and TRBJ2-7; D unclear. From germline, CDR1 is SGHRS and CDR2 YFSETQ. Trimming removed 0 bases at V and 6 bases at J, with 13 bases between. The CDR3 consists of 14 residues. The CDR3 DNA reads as TGCGCCAGCAGCTTGGGGGCCATTGGACGCGAGCAGTACTTC. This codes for CASSLGAIGREQYF.

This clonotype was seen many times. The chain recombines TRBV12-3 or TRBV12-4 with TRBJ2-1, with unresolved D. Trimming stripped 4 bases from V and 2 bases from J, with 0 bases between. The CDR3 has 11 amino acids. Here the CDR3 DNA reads TGTGCCAGCAGTTCCTACAATGAGCAGTTCTTC. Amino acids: CASSSYNEQFF.

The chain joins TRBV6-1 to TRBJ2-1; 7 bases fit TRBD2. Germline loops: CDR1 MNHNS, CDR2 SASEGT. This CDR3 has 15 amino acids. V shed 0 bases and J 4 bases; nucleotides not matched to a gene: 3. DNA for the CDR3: TGTGCCAGCAGTGAAGCGGTAGCGGGTTACAATGAGCAGTTCTTC. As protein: CASSEAVAGYNEQFF.

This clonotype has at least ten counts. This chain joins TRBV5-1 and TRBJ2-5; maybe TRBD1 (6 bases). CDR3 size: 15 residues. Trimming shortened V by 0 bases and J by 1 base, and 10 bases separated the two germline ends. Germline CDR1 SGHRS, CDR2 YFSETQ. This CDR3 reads CASSLEGGPQETQYF. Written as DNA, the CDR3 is TGCGCCAGCAGCTTGGAAGGGGGACCCCAAGAGACCCAGTACTTC.

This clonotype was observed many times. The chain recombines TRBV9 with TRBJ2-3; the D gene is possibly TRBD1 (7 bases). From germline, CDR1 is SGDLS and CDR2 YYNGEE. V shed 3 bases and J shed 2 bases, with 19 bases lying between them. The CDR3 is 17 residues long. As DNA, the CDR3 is TGTGCCAGCAGCGGTCCCAGGGGGGTCGAAATCACAGATACGCAGTATTTT. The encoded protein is CASSGPRGVEITDTQYF.

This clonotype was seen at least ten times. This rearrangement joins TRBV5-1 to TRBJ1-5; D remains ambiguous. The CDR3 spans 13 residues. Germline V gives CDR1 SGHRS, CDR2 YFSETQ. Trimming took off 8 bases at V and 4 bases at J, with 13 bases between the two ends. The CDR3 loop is CASAYDGNQPQHF. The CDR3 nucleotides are TGCGCCAGTGCTTATGACGGGAATCAGCCCCAGCATTTT.

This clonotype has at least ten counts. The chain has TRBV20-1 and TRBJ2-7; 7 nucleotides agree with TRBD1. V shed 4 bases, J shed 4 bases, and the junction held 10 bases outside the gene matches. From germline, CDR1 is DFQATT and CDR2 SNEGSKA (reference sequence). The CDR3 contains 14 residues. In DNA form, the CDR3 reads TGCAGTGCTATACCCAGGGGGTACACGTACGAGCAGTACTTC. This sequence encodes CSAIPRGYTYEQYF.

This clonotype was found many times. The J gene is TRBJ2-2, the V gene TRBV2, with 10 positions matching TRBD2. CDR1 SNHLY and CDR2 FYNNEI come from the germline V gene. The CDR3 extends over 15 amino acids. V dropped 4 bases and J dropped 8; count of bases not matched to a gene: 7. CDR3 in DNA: TGTGCCAGCAGTGGATCGACTAGCGGGTTGGGGGAGCTGTTTTTT. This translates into CASSGSTSGLGELFF. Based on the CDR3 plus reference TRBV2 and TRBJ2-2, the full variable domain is EPEVTQTPSHQVTQMGQEVILRCVPISNHLYFYWYRQILGQKVEFLVSFYNNEISEKSEIFDDQFSVERPDGSNFTLKIRSTKLEDSAMYFCASSGSTSGLGELFFGEGSRLTVL.

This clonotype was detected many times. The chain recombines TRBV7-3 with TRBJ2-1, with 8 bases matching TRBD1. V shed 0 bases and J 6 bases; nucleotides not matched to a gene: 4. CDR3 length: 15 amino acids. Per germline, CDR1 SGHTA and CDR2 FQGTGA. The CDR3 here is CASSLTSDRANEQFF. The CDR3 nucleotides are TGTGCCAGCAGCTTAACGTCGGACAGGGCCAATGAGCAGTTCTTC.

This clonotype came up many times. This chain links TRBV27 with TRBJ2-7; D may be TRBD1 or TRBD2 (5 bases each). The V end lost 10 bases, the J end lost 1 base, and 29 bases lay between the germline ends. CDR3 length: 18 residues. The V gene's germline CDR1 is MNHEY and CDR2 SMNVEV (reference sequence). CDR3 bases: TGTGCCACAGGATCCACCCAGATGTTGGGGGACCTTTCCTACGAGCAGTACTTC. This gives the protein CATGSTQMLGDLSYEQYF.

The CDR3 sequence: CASSPTGPGAKNIQYF. CDR3 coding DNA: TGTGCCAGCTCACCGACGGGGCCGGGAGCCAAAAACATTCAGTACTTC. This chain joins TRBV18 and TRBJ2-4; either TRBD1 or TRBD2 may fit D (5 bases each). Trimming pared 3 bases from V and 0 bases from J, leaving 12 bases between. Germline CDR1 and CDR2: KGHSH and LQKENI. This CDR3 region has 16 residues.

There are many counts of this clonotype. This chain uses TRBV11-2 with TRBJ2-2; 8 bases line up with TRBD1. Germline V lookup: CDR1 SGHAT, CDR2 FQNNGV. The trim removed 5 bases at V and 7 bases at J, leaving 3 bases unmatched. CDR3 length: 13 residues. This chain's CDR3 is CASSPGTGGELFF. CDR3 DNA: TGTGCCAGCAGCCCCGGGACAGGCGGGGAGCTGTTTTTT.

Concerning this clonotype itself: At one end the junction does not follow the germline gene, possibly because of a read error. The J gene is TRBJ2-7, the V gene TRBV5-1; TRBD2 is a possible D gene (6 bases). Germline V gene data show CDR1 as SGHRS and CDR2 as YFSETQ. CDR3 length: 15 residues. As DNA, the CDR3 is TGCGACAGCAGCTTGAACGCCGGGGACTCCTACGAGCCGTACTTC. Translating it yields CDSSLNAGDSYEPYF.

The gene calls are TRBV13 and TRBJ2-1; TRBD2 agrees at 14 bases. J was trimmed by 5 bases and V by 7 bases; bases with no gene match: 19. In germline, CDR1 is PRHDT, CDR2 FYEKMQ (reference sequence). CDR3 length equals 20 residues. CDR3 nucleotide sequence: TGTGCCAGCACCTTTTCACCGGGACTAGCGGGAGCGCTCCGAAACAATGAGCAGTTCTTC. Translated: CASTFSPGLAGALRNNEQFF.

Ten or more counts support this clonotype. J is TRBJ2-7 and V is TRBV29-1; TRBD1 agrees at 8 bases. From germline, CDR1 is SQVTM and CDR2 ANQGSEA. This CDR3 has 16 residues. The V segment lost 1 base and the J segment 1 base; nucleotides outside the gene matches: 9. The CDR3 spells CSVEGAGGLASYEQYF. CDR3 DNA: TGCAGCGTTGAAGGTGCAGGGGGCTTGGCGTCCTACGAGCAGTACTTC.

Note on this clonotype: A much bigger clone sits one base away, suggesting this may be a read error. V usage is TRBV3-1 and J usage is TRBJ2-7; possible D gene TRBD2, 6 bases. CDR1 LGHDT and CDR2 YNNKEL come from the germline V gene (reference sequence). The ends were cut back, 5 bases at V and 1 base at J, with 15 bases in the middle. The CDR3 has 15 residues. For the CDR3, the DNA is TGTGCCAGCAGCTCCTTGTTTAGCGGATCCTACGAGCAGTACTTC. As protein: CASSSLFSGSYEQYF.

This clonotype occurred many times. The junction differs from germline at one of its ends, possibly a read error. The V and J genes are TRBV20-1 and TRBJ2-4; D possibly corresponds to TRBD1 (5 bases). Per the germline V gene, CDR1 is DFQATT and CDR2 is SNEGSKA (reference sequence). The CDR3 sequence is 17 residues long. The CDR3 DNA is TGCAGTGCCAGAGATAATCAGGGCGCCTTCGCCAAAAACATTCAGTACTTC. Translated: CSARDNQGAFAKNIQYF.

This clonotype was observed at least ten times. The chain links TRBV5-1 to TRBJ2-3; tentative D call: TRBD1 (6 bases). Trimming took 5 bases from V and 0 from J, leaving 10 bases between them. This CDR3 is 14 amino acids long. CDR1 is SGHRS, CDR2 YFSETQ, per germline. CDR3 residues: CASSPGQSTDTQYF. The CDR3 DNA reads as TGCGCCAGCAGTCCCGGACAGAGCACAGATACGCAGTATTTT.

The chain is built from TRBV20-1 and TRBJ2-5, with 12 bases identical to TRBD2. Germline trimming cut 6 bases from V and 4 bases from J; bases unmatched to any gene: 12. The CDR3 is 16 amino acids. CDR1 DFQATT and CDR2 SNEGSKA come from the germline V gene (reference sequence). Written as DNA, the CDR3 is TGCAGTGCCTTCCTGACTAGCGGGAGTTCAGGAGAGACCCAGTACTTC. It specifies CSAFLTSGSSGETQYF.